This TCR beta chain was sequenced during a study of T cell repertoires in cytomegalovirus infection. Study at large: Carrying CMV and the relevant HLA type showed in public TCR beta signatures.

The sample holds many counts of this clonotype. What it binds is unknown. Trimming took off 2 bases at V and 5 bases at J, with 12 bases between the two ends. Germline lookup yields CDR1 MNHNS and CDR2 SASEGT. This CDR3 spans 15 amino acids. TCRdb used MiXCR to reprocess the reads, holding one entry per CDR3 protein. Among around 450,000 distinct CDR3 sequences listed, over 9% were seen once. Study-level points and caveats: Frequencies of public TCR beta families were cumulated, and this identified carriers of CMV plus the relevant HLA. HLA-C-restricted TCR beta clonotypes specific for CMV led the ex vivo response.

The chain carries TRBV6-1 and TRBJ2-2; D possibly corresponds to TRBD2 (5 bases). Sample: PBMCs. The receptor comes from a human donor in good health (CMV status not recorded). Some clones in this sample may be carry-over from other donors' samples. The CDR3 DNA sequence: TGTGCCAGCAGTGAACGACTACTAGGGACCGGGGAGCTGTTTTTT. This codes for CASSERLLGTGELFF.